A single T cell receptor (beta chain) is shown here with its context. The antigen it recognizes is unknown. Per-base qualities were not stored, and no clone one base away is much larger. The data were taken from a study of cytomegalovirus exposure and HLA in healthy donors (TCRdb year 2017). At the level of the whole study: An earlier analysis of roughly 570 of the donors reported about 280 Gb of sequence data and 90 million to 120 million unique TCR beta sequences obtained from roughly 180 million T cells. About 280 gigabases of sequencing data and 70 million to 85 million unique TCR sequences were included in an early release covering roughly 600 HLA-typed donors. Among the roughly 400 genotyped donors, around 81% belonged to the genetic ancestry cluster associated with self-reported Caucasian donors. The aim of the study was to test whether cataloging public T cell receptors could identify signatures of past pathogen exposure. Using immunosequencing, the study profiled T cell repertoires from around 680 subjects and related those repertoires to cytomegalovirus serostatus. A separate validation cohort of roughly 110 different subjects was used in addition to the approximately 700-subject first cohort. To predict cytomegalovirus infection status, the study combined high-throughput TCR immunosequencing, statistical association of individual TCRs with disease status, and machine learning. In a later analysis, previously published TCR beta repertoires from several hundred donors were re-analyzed and high-resolution HLA genotyping was added so that TCR occurrence patterns could be studied. In the later analysis, no new phenotypic data were used to find candidate immune exposures; instead, reliance was placed on TCR beta sequences and their occurrence across donors. An earlier analysis of approximately 630 of the donors applied high-throughput TCR beta sequencing to assess whether each TCR beta V gene segment acted as functional or pseudogenic. Donor age, sex, ethnicity and CMV serostatus were compiled together with the repertoire data. Genome-wide SNP genotypes for about 65% of the roughly 670 donors were used in a later genetic analysis, which treated that subset as a discovery cohort. Every discovery cohort repertoire had been produced on one sequencing platform. HLA typing included class I and class II loci at four-digit resolution. The number of donors typed differed by locus, with about 629-630 for A, B, C, DRB1 and DQB1, around 560 for DQA1, 606 for DPA1, and under 490 for DPB1. Because of strong linkage in the cohort, roughly five DR-DQ haplotypes were treated as single units for association and clustering. Among about 370 genotyped donors of the cohort, an average of approximately 200,000 unique TCR beta nucleotide sequences was sequenced per donor, of which approximately 18% were non-productive. Overall study results and their limits: Sequencing depth was assumed to be roughly uniform across donors in the presence/absence analyses, though that assumption may not hold. V-gene and J-gene trimming of TCR beta chains was associated with a missense DCLRE1C variant in a later genetic analysis, and the association was replicated in an independent cohort. At a false discovery rate of 0.05, a later analysis linked 16,951 TCR beta sequences to specific HLA alleles. The only immune exposure information available for the cohort was CMV serostatus. Cytomegalovirus status was reported to be diagnosed by the classifier with high specificity and sensitivity in both the original and validation cohorts. Several of the top co-occurrence clusters appeared to be linked to parvovirus B19, influenza, CMV and Epstein-Barr virus, according to a later analysis. In vitro tests confirmed that a few of the cytomegalovirus-associated TCR beta chains recognize cytomegalovirus antigens. In a later analysis, HLA-associated TCR beta chains showed more clonal expansion and lower generation probabilities than non-associated chains that were equally common. According to a later analysis, TCR association rates differed among HLA loci, with DRB1 alleles showing the most associated TCRs and HLA-C alleles showing the fewest. A total of about 180 TCR beta chains were listed by the study as associated with cytomegalovirus. This cohort had only TCR beta chains sequenced, and the lack of alpha or paired-chain data limited which features could be detected. Most CMV-associated TCR beta chains appeared to be HLA-restricted in a later analysis, and the HLA associations seemed to be driven largely by CMV exposure. It was suggested by the authors that the approach could potentially be generalized to other disease states and immunological phenotypes. The sequencing pipeline was judged likely to have produced a cluster of highly shared sequence variants as a technical artifact. Linkage disequilibrium might explain the correlated functional status among segregating V segments, but an unknown experimental factor could not be ruled out. When HLA alleles, especially DR and DQ, strongly co-occurred, TCR associations were difficult to assign to individual alleles. The 87-base-pair reads could not distinguish some IMGT-functional V segments, including TRBV6-2 and TRBV6-3, so those segments were excluded. Broadly in line with IMGT annotations, most TCR beta V segments showed up in productive rearrangements about 87% or about 30% of the time in an earlier analysis of a few hundred of the donors. Across donors, most TCR sequences were observed very rarely, whereas some public TCRs were present in many individuals. Because HLA typing was unavailable for some donors at each locus, only the typed subset was used in association tests. A later genetic analysis reported fewer N-insertions in productive TCRs among donors in an Asian-associated ancestry cluster than the roughly 700-donor mean. The earlier analysis of almost 600 of the donors excluded roughly 17 rarely observed V segments, including chromosome 9 orphons, because counts were too low. A further reported finding was that TCR beta sequences accurately predicted the HLA-A and HLA-B alleles for most subjects in the first cohort.

The cohort consisted of more than 650 healthy bone marrow donors. At the time of sampling, all cohort members were nominally healthy, though unrecorded immune exposures were likely present. The donor was CMV seronegative and was included in the group of several hundred seronegative cohort members. Every donor gave a peripheral blood sample, and the peripheral blood mononuclear cells from that sample were used for TCR beta sequencing. The Qiagen DNeasy Blood Extraction Kit was used to extract genomic DNA from the blood cell samples. Receptor libraries were prepared by the immunoSEQ multiplex PCR assay. For the multiplex PCR, a mixture combining 60 forward primers for TCR Vbeta segments and 13 reverse primers for TCR Jbeta segments was used. The CDR3 region of rearranged TCR beta genes was amplified from genomic DNA by a multiplex PCR assay. The Illumina HiSeq System was used to sequence the amplified TCR beta libraries as 87-base-pair reads. In the source study's methods: Across the roughly 670 repertoires, a later analysis counted approximately 83 million unique TCR beta chains, approximately 10 million of which were shared by at least two donors. A nearest-neighbor algorithm error-corrected the raw reads and collapsed the reads into unique sequences, merging closely related sequences to remove PCR and sequencing errors. CDR3 sequences were aligned to IMGT reference sequences to assign V, D and J gene segments. For a sequence to be retained, a match of at least six nucleotides to both a V gene segment and a J gene segment was required. A rearrangement counted as productive if the CDR3 had no stop codons and remained in frame with V and J, and every other rearrangement counted as non-productive. Following IMGT convention, CDR3 was defined as the stretch from the second conserved V-encoded cysteine to the conserved J-encoded phenylalanine. The earlier analysis of about 610 of the donors excluded any sequence lacking an unambiguous match to a single V gene segment. An earlier analysis of some 500 of the donors classified V segments as functional when productive rearrangements were above 56.7% and as segregating when the standard deviation between donors was above 5%. A statistical classification framework was developed to diagnose cytomegalovirus status using the catalog of TCR beta chain sequences. A later analysis assigned V and J genes by comparing TCR nucleotide sequences with IMGT/GENE-DB human TR gene sequences. In a later analysis, CDR3 sequences and most-parsimonious VDJ recombination scenarios were assigned using the TCRdist pipeline. A later analysis defined each TCR beta chain by its CDR3 amino acid sequence plus V-gene family, and excluded reads lacking a unique V-gene family. In a later analysis, 500 to 700 highly shared, low-generation-probability nucleotide sequences were removed to address suspected cross-contamination and a sequencing artifact. A later analysis calculated a clonal expansion index for each public chain from normalized within-repertoire ranks of inferred template counts. Generation probabilities in a later analysis came from a VDJ recombination model fitted to out-of-frame rearrangements, and those results were checked against IGoR. A later analysis scored TCR-TCR, TCR-HLA and TCR-CMV co-occurrence with hypergeometric tests, applying a repertoire-size bias correction to TCR pairs. In a later analysis, false discovery rates were estimated by permuting HLA or CMV assignments 20 times. In a later analysis, co-occurring TCRs were grouped using DBSCAN, and TCRdist sequence similarity was added for clustering within HLA-allele-positive subsets. Repertoires with fewer than 30,000 or more than 120,000 public chains were left out of co-occurrence clustering, as were about 5 repertoires with anomalous nucleotide sharing. This immuneACCESS table, as held by TCRdb, lists in-frame sequences with V and J called but not all clones. Of the missing ones, under half trace to an unresolved V gene in checked studies; the others have no known cause. The V and J calls and clone size are taken from that table; D and trimming were inferred from the DNA. The sample table contains around 200,000 clones; only one count was recorded for 75% to 90% of them. The ten most abundant clones make up roughly 0.34% of the sample.

The CDR3 runs 15 residues from the cysteine to the phenylalanine. Only CDR3 DNA remains: 45 bases, in frame from the first base. The V end loses 5 bases and the J end loses 2 bases, and a stretch of 13 bases separates them. CDR1 and CDR2, per the germline V gene, are LGHNA and YNFKEQ. The chain links TRBV4-2 with TRBJ2-1, with the identity of the D gene unclear. Specimen: PBMCs. This sequence was found in a woman in her thirties in good health and CMV-seronegative. The CDR3 loop reads CASSEALVTYNEQFF. The nucleotide sequence is given as TGTGCCAGCAGCGAAGCATTAGTTACCTACAATGAGCAGTTCTTC.